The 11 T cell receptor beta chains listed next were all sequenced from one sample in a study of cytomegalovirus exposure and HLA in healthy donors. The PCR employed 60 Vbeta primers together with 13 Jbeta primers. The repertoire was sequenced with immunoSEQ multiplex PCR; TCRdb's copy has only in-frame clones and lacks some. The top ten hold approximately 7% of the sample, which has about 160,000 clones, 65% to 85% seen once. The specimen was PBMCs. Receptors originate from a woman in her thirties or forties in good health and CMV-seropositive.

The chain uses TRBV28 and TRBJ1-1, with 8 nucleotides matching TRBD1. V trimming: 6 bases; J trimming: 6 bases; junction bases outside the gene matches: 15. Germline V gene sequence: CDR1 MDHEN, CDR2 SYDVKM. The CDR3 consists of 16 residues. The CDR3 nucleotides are TGTGCCAGCAGAACAGGGGGAAGTTTACGGTATCCTGAAGCTTTCTTT. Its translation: CASRTGGSLRYPEAFF. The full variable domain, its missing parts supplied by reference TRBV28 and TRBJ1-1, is DVKVTQSSRYLVKRTGEKVFLECVQDMDHENMFWYRQDPGLGLRLIYFSYDVKMKEKGDIPEGYSVSREKKERFSLILESASTNQTSMYLCASRTGGSLRYPEAFFGQGTRLTVV.

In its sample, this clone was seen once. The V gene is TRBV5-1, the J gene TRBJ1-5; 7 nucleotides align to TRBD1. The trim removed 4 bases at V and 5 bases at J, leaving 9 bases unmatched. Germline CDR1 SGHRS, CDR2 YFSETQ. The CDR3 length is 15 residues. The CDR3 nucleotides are TGCGCCAGCAGCCCAACCAGGGGGTCTGATCAGCCCCAGCATTTT. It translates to CASSPTRGSDQPQHF.

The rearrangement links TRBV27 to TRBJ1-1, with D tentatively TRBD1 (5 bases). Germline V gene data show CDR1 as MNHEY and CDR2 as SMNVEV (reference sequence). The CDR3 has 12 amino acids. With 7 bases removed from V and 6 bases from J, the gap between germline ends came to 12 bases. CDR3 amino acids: CASTGGGPEAFF. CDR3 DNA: TGTGCCAGCACCGGGGGTGGGCCTGAAGCTTTCTTT.

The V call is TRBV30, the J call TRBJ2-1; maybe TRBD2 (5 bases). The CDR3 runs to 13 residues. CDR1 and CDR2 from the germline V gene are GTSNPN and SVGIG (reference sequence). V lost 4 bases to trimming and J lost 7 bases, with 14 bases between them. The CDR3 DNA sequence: TGTGCCTGGAATCGGGCCTCGGGGAATGAGCAGTTCTTC. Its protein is CAWNRASGNEQFF.

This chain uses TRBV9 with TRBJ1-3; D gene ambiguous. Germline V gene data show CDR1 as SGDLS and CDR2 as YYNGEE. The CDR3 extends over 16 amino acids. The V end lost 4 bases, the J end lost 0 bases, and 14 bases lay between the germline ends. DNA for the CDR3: TGTGCCAGCAGCACACGAGACGGGGTCTCTGGAAACACCATATATTTT. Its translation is CASSTRDGVSGNTIYF.

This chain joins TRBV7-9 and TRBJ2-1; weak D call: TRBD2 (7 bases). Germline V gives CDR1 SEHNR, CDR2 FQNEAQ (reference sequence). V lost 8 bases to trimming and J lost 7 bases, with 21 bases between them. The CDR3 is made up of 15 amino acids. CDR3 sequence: CASPHAGAGANEQFF. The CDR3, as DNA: TGTGCCAGCCCACACGCAGGGGCGGGGGCTAATGAGCAGTTCTTC. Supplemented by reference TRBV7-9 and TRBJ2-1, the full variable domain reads DTGVSQNPRHKITKRGQNVTFRCDPISEHNRLYWYRQTLGQGPEFLTYFQNEAQLEKSRLLSDRFSAERPKGSFSTLEIQRTEQGDSAMYLCASPHAGAGANEQFFGPGTRLTVL.

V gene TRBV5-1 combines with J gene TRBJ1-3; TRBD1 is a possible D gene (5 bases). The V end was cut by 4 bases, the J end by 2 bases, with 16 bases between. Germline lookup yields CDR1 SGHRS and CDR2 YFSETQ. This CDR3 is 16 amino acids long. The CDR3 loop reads CASSLVSGLAGNTIYF. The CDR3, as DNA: TGCGCCAGCAGCCTTGTGTCAGGGTTGGCTGGAAACACCATATATTTT.

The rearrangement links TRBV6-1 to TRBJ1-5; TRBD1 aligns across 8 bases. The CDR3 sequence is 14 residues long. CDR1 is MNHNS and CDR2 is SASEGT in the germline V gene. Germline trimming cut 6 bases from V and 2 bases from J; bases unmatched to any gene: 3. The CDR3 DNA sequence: TGTGCCAGCAGCATGGACAGGGGCAATCAGCCCCAGCATTTT. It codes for CASSMDRGNQPQHF.

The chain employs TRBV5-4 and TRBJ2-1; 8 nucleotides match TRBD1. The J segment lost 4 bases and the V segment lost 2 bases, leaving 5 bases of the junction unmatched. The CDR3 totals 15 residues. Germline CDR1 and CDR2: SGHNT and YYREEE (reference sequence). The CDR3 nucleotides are TGTGCCAGCAGCTTTAACCAGGGGGCGTACAATGAGCAGTTCTTC. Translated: CASSFNQGAYNEQFF.

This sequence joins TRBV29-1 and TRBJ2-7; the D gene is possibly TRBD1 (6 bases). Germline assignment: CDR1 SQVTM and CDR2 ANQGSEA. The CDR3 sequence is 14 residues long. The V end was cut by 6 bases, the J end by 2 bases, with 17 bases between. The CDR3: CSVLGSRGPYEQYF. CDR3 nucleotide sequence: TGCAGCGTATTAGGGTCCAGGGGCCCCTACGAGCAGTACTTC.

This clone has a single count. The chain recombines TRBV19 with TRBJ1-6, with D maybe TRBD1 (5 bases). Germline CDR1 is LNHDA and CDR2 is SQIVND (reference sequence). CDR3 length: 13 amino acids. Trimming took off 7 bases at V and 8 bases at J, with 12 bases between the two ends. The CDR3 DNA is TGTGCCAGTAACAACCAGGGTGATTCACCCCTCCACTTT. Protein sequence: CASNNQGDSPLHF.